One and the same sample provided the 19 T cell receptor beta chains below, sequenced in a study of regulatory T cells in long-lasting Graves disease. Time point meaning: newly diagnosed GD, antithyroid drugs for less than 3 months. Making the TCR library involved RNA that had been extracted from PBMCs. Sequencing libraries for TCR beta were prepared with iRepertoire HTBI primers and Arm-PCR of CDR3 regions. Each CDR3 protein is one row after TCRdb ran MiXCR on the multiplex PCR reads. The sample contains 350,000 to 500,000 distinct CDR3 sequences, 14% of which appear only once. These data are also associated with another study on T cells in Graves' hyperthyroidism and ophthalmopathy.

The sequences come from peripheral blood mononuclear cells (PBMCs), collected at new diagnosis, from a patient treated with antithyroid drugs. The receptor source for this set is a woman aged 50 to 60 with Graves disease.

This clonotype has at least ten counts. This chain joins TRBV7-9 and TRBJ2-1; D call uncertain. Trimming left V 2 bases short and J 7 bases short, with 9 bases between. Germline V gene data show CDR1 as SEHNR and CDR2 as FQNEAQ (reference sequence). The CDR3 loop spans 13 amino acids. The CDR3 loop reads CASSLFQGNEQFF. The CDR3 DNA reads TGTGCCAGCAGCTTATTCCAAGGGAATGAGCAGTTCTTC.

This clonotype was found many times. The CDR3 loop reads CASSHFYPAGTSSTDTQYF. CDR3 nucleotide sequence: TGTGCCAGCAGTCATTTTTATCCCGCCGGGACCTCTAGCACAGATACGCAGTATTTT. This chain links TRBV12-3 or TRBV12-4 with TRBJ2-3, with D possibly called TRBD1 or TRBD2 (5 bases each). Trimming took off 5 bases at V and 0 bases at J, with 24 bases between the two ends. CDR3 length equals 19 residues.

This clonotype came up many times. The V call is TRBV5-1, the J call TRBJ1-4; tentative D call: TRBD1 (6 bases). The germline V gene has CDR1 SGHRS and CDR2 YFSETQ. With 1 base removed from V and 3 bases from J, the gap between germline ends came to 10 bases. CDR3 size: 15 residues. CDR3: CASSLNREPNEKLFF. For the CDR3, the DNA is TGCGCCAGCAGCTTGAACAGGGAACCTAATGAAAAACTGTTTTTT.

Comment on this clonotype: This may arise from a read error, as a much more abundant clone is one base away. CDR3 in amino acids: CAGSLLRLGPATYEQYF. For the CDR3, the DNA is TGTGCCGGCAGCCTCCTGCGTCTAGGCCCCGCAACCTACGAGCAGTACTTC. J is TRBJ2-7 and V is TRBV11-2; D gene ambiguous. The germline V gene has CDR1 SGHAT and CDR2 FQNNGV. The CDR3 length is 17 residues.

This clonotype was counted between two and nine times. The chain has TRBV30 and TRBJ2-2, with D maybe TRBD1 (5 bases). This CDR3 region has 12 residues. The germline V gene has CDR1 GTSNPN and CDR2 SVGIG (reference sequence). V was clipped by 2 bases and J by 4 bases, with 5 bases between them. The CDR3 coding sequence is TGTGCCTGGAGTAGGGGCACCGGGGAGCTGTTTTTT. Translating gives CAWSRGTGELFF.

This clonotype was seen many times. In DNA, the CDR3 is TGTGCCAGCAGTTACTCCGGGACACCAATGTCCGGGGCTTTCTTT. It specifies CASSYSGTPMSGAFF. The rearrangement joins TRBV28 to TRBJ1-1; perhaps TRBD1 as D (6 bases). The CDR3 loop spans 15 amino acids. CDR1 MDHEN and CDR2 SYDVKM come from the germline V gene. Trimming shortened V by 4 bases and J by 11 bases, and 23 bases separated the two germline ends.

The chain recombines TRBV7-2 with TRBJ2-5; tentatively, D is TRBD1 (6 bases). The V and J ends lost 7 bases and 2 bases respectively, with 14 bases between them. The CDR3 is 14 residues long. The germline V gene encodes CDR1 SGHTA and CDR2 FQGNSA. CDR3 region: CASTGAQGQETQYF. The CDR3 DNA follows: TGTGCCAGCACCGGGGCCCAGGGGCAAGAGACCCAGTACTTC.

The rearrangement joins TRBV28 to TRBJ2-3; 7 nucleotides match TRBD2. The CDR3 has 17 residues. J gave up 4 bases and V 6 bases, and 16 bases lay outside the gene matches. Germline CDR1 and CDR2: MDHEN and SYDVKM. The CDR3 loop reads CASRWDYEQELPDTQYF. The DNA of the CDR3 is TGTGCCAGCAGATGGGACTATGAGCAGGAGCTTCCAGATACGCAGTATTTT.

This chain joins TRBV27 and TRBJ2-7; unclear D gene. The V gene's germline CDR1 is MNHEY and CDR2 SMNVEV (reference sequence). The CDR3 loop spans 17 amino acids. V was trimmed by 3 bases and J by 0 bases, leaving 18 bases between them. Written as DNA, the CDR3 is TGTGCCAGCAGTTTGGTGGCGAGCTGGCCAAGCTCCTACGAGCAGTACTTC. Its translation: CASSLVASWPSSYEQYF.

This rearrangement joins TRBV7-3 to TRBJ2-7; D is ambiguous. CDR1 is SGHTA, CDR2 FQGTGA, per germline. The V end lost 11 bases, the J end lost 2 bases, and 16 bases lay between the germline ends. The CDR3 has 13 amino acids. CDR3 bases: TGTGCCTGGAGTTCCATAGGACCCTACGAGCAGTACTTC. Translating gives CAWSSIGPYEQYF.

This clonotype was recorded many times. V gene TRBV12-3 or TRBV12-4 combines with J gene TRBJ2-5, with 8 bases identical to TRBD1. This CDR3 has 15 amino acids. V trimming: 6 bases; J trimming: 1 base; junction bases outside the gene matches: 7. DNA of the CDR3: TGTGCCAGCAGCAGGACAGGGATCGGCCAAGAGACCCAGTACTTC. Amino acids: CASSRTGIGQETQYF.

At least ten counts were recorded for this clonotype. This sequence joins TRBV9 and TRBJ2-5, with unresolved D. V lost 2 bases to trimming and J lost 2 bases, with 13 bases between them. The V gene's germline CDR1 is SGDLS and CDR2 YYNGEE. The CDR3 length is 15 residues. CDR3: CASSVSPGSQETQYF. DNA for the CDR3: TGTGCCAGCAGCGTGAGCCCAGGATCTCAAGAGACCCAGTACTTC.

This rearrangement joins TRBV30 to TRBJ2-2; 10 nucleotides align to TRBD2. The trim removed 0 bases at V and 4 bases at J, leaving 8 bases unmatched. CDR3 length equals 17 residues. CDR1 and CDR2 from the germline V gene are GTSNPN and SVGIG (reference sequence). CDR3 sequence (DNA): TGTGCCTGGAGTGTTTGGACTAGCGGCCCGGGCACCGGGGAGCTGTTTTTT. Its translation is CAWSVWTSGPGTGELFF.

This clonotype was counted once. The rearrangement links TRBV20-1 to TRBJ2-7, with a possible D match to TRBD2 (6 bases). The CDR3 has 14 residues. Germline values: CDR1 DFQATT, CDR2 SNEGSKA (reference sequence). V was pared by 3 bases and J by 4 bases, with 16 bases between. The DNA of the CDR3 is TGCAGTGCTAGGCTCGGGGCGGGATTATACGAGCAGTACTTC. As protein: CSARLGAGLYEQYF.

This clonotype appeared many times. The DNA for the CDR3 is TGTGCCAGCAGCACTTTAGCGGGAAGGGCGAATGAGCAGTTCTTC. Protein: CASSTLAGRANEQFF. V usage is TRBV7-3 and J usage is TRBJ2-1; the match to TRBD2 covers 8 bases. There are 15 residues in the CDR3. With 5 bases clipped from V and 7 bases from J, the junction kept 10 bases outside the gene matches. CDR1 is SGHTA, CDR2 FQGTGA, per germline.

This clonotype was picked up many times. This chain connects TRBV27 to TRBJ2-3; D may match TRBD1 or TRBD2 (6 bases each). The CDR3 spans 15 residues. V was shortened by 5 bases and J by 0 bases, with 12 bases between the two germline ends. Germline lookup yields CDR1 MNHEY and CDR2 SMNVEV (reference sequence). CDR3: CASSLQGGSTDTQYF. The CDR3 DNA follows: TGTGCCAGCAGTCTCCAAGGGGGGAGCACAGATACGCAGTATTTT.

This clonotype was detected only a few times. The V call is TRBV18, the J call TRBJ2-2, with 7 positions matching TRBD2. V lost 6 bases and J lost 0; bases outside the gene matches: 7. The CDR3 contains 16 residues. CDR1 KGHSH and CDR2 LQKENI come from the germline V gene. The CDR3 nucleotides are TGTGCCAGCTCCCTGTGGACTAGTTCGAACACCGGGGAGCTGTTTTTT. The encoded protein is CASSLWTSSNTGELFF.

This clonotype was found a few times. The chain couples TRBV6-2 or TRBV6-3 to TRBJ2-1, with D maybe TRBD2 (6 bases). This CDR3 region has 18 residues. Deletions cut 2 bases from V and 1 base from J, with 18 bases between. Germline V gene lookup returns CDR1 MNHEY and CDR2 SVGEGT. CDR3 sequence reads: CASSYTPPSVGSYNEQFF. The CDR3 DNA follows: TGTGCCAGCAGTTACACCCCCCCTAGCGTGGGTTCCTACAATGAGCAGTTCTTC.

This clonotype was counted at least ten times. The J gene is TRBJ2-7, the V gene TRBV7-8; TRBD1 aligns across 8 bases. Germline V CDR1 and CDR2: SGHVS, FQNEAQ. V gave up 5 bases and J gave up 4 bases; unmatched junction bases: 4. The CDR3 loop spans 13 amino acids. CDR3 nucleotide sequence: TGTGCCAGCAGCCACAGGACAGGGTACGAGCAGTACTTC. It translates to CASSHRTGYEQYF.